The rows below give T cell receptor beta chains drawn from one sample of a study of blood T cell repertoires in COVID-19. TCRdb keeps only in-frame clones here, not all; method: immunoSEQ multiplex PCR. The sample lists 120,000 to 150,000 clones, 79% seen once, with approximately 3.6% in the top ten. The sample comprised peripheral blood. These receptors came from a man aged 60 to 69 with acute or convalescent COVID-19. Both conserved end residues are part of each CDR3. Fields, in order: V gene, J gene, D gene, clone size, CDR3 protein, CDR3 DNA. A D gene is named only where the DNA matches it firmly. Where a row states a size, it is once, few, many or the class of an expanded clone; other rows omit it.

v_call: TRBV6-5; j_call: TRBJ1-1; d_call: .; clone_size: .; cdr3_aa: CASTPGDILEAFF; cdr3_nt: TGTGCCAGCACCCCCGGGGACATTCTTGAAGCTTTCTTT
v_call: TRBV6-1; j_call: TRBJ1-5; d_call: .; clone_size: few; cdr3_aa: CASSAPPLGGNNQPQHF; cdr3_nt: TGTGCCAGCAGTGCCCCCCCTTTAGGCGGAAACAATCAGCCCCAGCATTTT
v_call: TRBV20-1; j_call: TRBJ1-5; d_call: .; clone_size: .; cdr3_aa: CSASAREWGNQPQHF; cdr3_nt: TGCAGTGCTAGTGCTAGGGAGTGGGGCAATCAGCCCCAGCATTTT
v_call: TRBV6-5; j_call: TRBJ1-1; d_call: TRBD1; clone_size: .; cdr3_aa: CASSYLGQGYTEAFF; cdr3_nt: TGTGCCAGCAGTTACCTAGGACAGGGGTACACTGAAGCTTTCTTT
v_call: TRBV9; j_call: TRBJ1-1; d_call: .; clone_size: .; cdr3_aa: CASSFGGETEAFF; cdr3_nt: TGTGCCAGCAGCTTCGGTGGGGAGACTGAAGCTTTCTTT
v_call: TRBV2; j_call: TRBJ2-7; d_call: TRBD2; clone_size: .; cdr3_aa: CASRSTSGYEQYF; cdr3_nt: TGTGCCAGCAGGTCGACTAGCGGGTACGAGCAGTACTTC
v_call: TRBV6-5; j_call: TRBJ1-4; d_call: TRBD1; clone_size: .; cdr3_aa: CASSYETGYEKKLFF; cdr3_nt: TGTGCCAGCAGTTACGAGACAGGGTACGAGAAAAAACTGTTTTTT
v_call: TRBV18; j_call: TRBJ1-1; d_call: TRBD1; clone_size: .; cdr3_aa: CASSFVAGTGASNTEAFF; cdr3_nt: TGTGCCAGCTCATTCGTTGCCGGGACAGGGGCTTCTAACACTGAAGCTTTCTTT
v_call: TRBV30; j_call: TRBJ2-3; d_call: .; clone_size: .; cdr3_aa: CAWSVGGLTDTQYF; cdr3_nt: TGTGCCTGGAGTGTGGGTGGGCTCACAGATACGCAGTATTTT
v_call: TRBV6-5; j_call: TRBJ1-1; d_call: .; clone_size: .; cdr3_aa: CASSFYPRDNTEAFF; cdr3_nt: TGTGCCAGCAGTTTCTACCCCAGGGATAACACTGAAGCTTTCTTT
v_call: TRBV19; j_call: TRBJ2-7; d_call: .; clone_size: .; cdr3_aa: CASSSTGPYEQYF; cdr3_nt: TGTGCCAGTAGCTCAACAGGACCGTACGAGCAGTACTTC
v_call: TRBV20-1; j_call: TRBJ2-7; d_call: .; clone_size: .; cdr3_aa: CSVQQIHEQYF; cdr3_nt: TGCAGTGTGCAACAGATCCACGAGCAGTACTTC
v_call: TRBV27; j_call: TRBJ2-5; d_call: .; clone_size: .; cdr3_aa: CASSLGPATAQYF; cdr3_nt: TGTGCCAGCAGTTTAGGGCCCGCCACGGCCCAGTACTTC
v_call: TRBV28; j_call: TRBJ1-1; d_call: TRBD1; clone_size: once; cdr3_aa: CASSRDDRGRMNTEAFF; cdr3_nt: TGTGCCAGCAGCCGAGACGACAGGGGTCGAATGAACACTGAAGCTTTCTTT
v_call: TRBV7-2; j_call: TRBJ1-4; d_call: TRBD1; clone_size: .; cdr3_aa: CASSPAQGTATNEKLFF; cdr3_nt: TGTGCCAGCAGCCCGGCCCAGGGGACAGCAACTAATGAAAAACTGTTTTTT
v_call: TRBV19; j_call: TRBJ2-7; d_call: .; clone_size: .; cdr3_aa: CASSIGPGGRNEQYF; cdr3_nt: TGTGCCAGTAGTATCGGGCCCGGGGGACGGAACGAGCAGTACTTC
v_call: TRBV5-6; j_call: TRBJ1-3; d_call: .; clone_size: few; cdr3_aa: CASSYSSGNTIYF; cdr3_nt: TGTGCCAGCAGTTACTCCTCTGGAAACACCATATATTTT
v_call: TRBV19; j_call: TRBJ1-5; d_call: .; clone_size: .; cdr3_aa: CATSGNNQPQHF; cdr3_nt: TGTGCCACGAGCGGAAACAATCAGCCCCAGCATTTT
v_call: TRBV19; j_call: TRBJ2-6; d_call: .; clone_size: few; cdr3_aa: CASSLRRPSGANVLTF; cdr3_nt: TGTGCCAGTAGTTTGCGCCGTCCCTCTGGGGCCAACGTCCTGACTTTC
v_call: TRBV27; j_call: TRBJ1-5; d_call: TRBD1; clone_size: .; cdr3_aa: CASRSGTGNQPQHF; cdr3_nt: TGTGCCAGCAGATCCGGGACAGGGAATCAGCCCCAGCATTTT
v_call: TRBV28; j_call: TRBJ2-6; d_call: TRBD1; clone_size: .; cdr3_aa: CASKDRGGSGANVLTF; cdr3_nt: TGTGCCAGCAAGGACAGGGGGGGCTCTGGGGCCAACGTCCTGACTTTC
v_call: TRBV6-5; j_call: TRBJ2-7; d_call: .; clone_size: .; cdr3_aa: CASSRDWYEQYF; cdr3_nt: TGTGCCAGCAGCCGGGACTGGTACGAGCAGTACTTC
v_call: TRBV19; j_call: TRBJ1-2; d_call: TRBD1; clone_size: .; cdr3_aa: CASTGTGDYGYTF; cdr3_nt: TGTGCCAGTACGGGGACAGGGGACTATGGCTACACCTTC
v_call: TRBV9; j_call: TRBJ2-7; d_call: .; clone_size: .; cdr3_aa: CASSGFTGHEQYF; cdr3_nt: TGTGCCAGCAGCGGGTTTACAGGGCACGAGCAGTACTTC
v_call: TRBV5-1; j_call: TRBJ2-7; d_call: TRBD1; clone_size: .; cdr3_aa: CASSSIQGAYYEQYF; cdr3_nt: TGCGCCAGCAGCTCGATACAGGGGGCCTACTACGAGCAGTACTTC